Sequencing of this TCR beta chain was carried out in a study of OX40 agonist ivuxolimab in advanced cancers. Overall study results and limits: In the 0.1 to 3.0 mg/kg range, CD4+ and CD8+ blood T cells had expanded clonally by week 6. Individuals who were partial responders at 0.1-3.0 mg/kg had clonal expansion that ranked among the lowest.

Trimming shortened V by 5 bases and J by 4 bases, and 18 bases separated the two germline ends. CDR1 SGHRS and CDR2 YFSETQ come from the germline V gene. This CDR3 comprises 15 residues. This clone came up a few times. Its antigen is not known. The repertoire was sequenced with immunoSEQ multiplex PCR; TCRdb's copy has only in-frame clones and lacks some. The sample holds 50,000 to 80,000 clones; approximately 90% are singletons and the top ten take around 0.4%. Systemic immunosuppression or autoimmune disease history was grounds to exclude patients. The chain is built from TRBV5-1 and TRBJ1-1; perhaps TRBD1 as D (5 bases). The source material was CD4+ or CD8+ T cells sorted from blood, sampled in a trial of the OX40 agonist ivuxolimab. The origin of this receptor is an adult with an advanced solid tumor such as melanoma, head and neck, liver or kidney cancer. As DNA, the CDR3 is TGCGCCAGCAGTCACAAACAGGCGACGAGCACTGAAGCTTTCTTT. Translation: CASSHKQATSTEAFF.